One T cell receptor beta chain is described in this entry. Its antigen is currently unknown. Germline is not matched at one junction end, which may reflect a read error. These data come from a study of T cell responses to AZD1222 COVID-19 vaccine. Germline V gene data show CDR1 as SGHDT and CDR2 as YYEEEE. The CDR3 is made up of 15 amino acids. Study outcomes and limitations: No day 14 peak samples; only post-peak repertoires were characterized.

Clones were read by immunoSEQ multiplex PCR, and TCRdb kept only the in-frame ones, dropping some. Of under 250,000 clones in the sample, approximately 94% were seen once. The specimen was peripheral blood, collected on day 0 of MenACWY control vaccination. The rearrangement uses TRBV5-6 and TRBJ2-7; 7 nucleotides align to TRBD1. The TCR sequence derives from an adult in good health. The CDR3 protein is CAGSFLGTDHYEQYF. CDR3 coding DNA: TGTGCCGGCAGCTTCCTTGGGACAGATCACTACGAGCAGTACTTC.